This T cell receptor beta chain emerged from a study of blood T cell repertoires in COVID-19. Study as a whole: The samples span acute and convalescent COVID-19 from the United States, Italy and Spain. The cDNA or gDNA used as material had been derived from T cells, B-cell-depleted T cells, or PBMCs.

The CDR3 length is 14 residues. Germline V CDR1 and CDR2: SEHNR, FQNEAQ (reference sequence). V lost 3 bases, J lost 3 bases, and 2 bases stayed unmatched. Authors' data handling: How many nucleated cells were present was estimated from reference gene primer amplification. TCRdb's copy holds only in-frame clones and misses some; the assay was immunoSEQ multiplex PCR. D and trimming were read from the DNA, whereas the V and J calls and clone size are those reported in that table. The sample contains 400,000 to 450,000 clones, 86% of which appear only once. The V and J genes are TRBV7-9 and TRBJ2-7, with 10 bases lining up with TRBD1. The source material was peripheral blood. The sequence was collected from a woman in her 30s with active or convalescent COVID-19. The CDR3 is CASSFRDRGYEQYF. Written as DNA, the CDR3 is TGTGCCAGCAGCTTCCGGGACAGGGGCTACGAGCAGTACTTC.